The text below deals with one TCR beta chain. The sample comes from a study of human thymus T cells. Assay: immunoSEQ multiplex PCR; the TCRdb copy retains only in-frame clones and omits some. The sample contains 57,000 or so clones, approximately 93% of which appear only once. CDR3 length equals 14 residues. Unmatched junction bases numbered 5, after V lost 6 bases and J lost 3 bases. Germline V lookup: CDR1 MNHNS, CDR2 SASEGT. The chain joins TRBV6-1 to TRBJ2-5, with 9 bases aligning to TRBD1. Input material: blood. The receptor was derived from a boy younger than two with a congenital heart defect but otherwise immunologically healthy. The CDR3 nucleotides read TGTGCCAGCAGGGGACAGGGAGGGAAAGAGACCCAGTACTTC. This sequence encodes CASRGQGGKETQYF.